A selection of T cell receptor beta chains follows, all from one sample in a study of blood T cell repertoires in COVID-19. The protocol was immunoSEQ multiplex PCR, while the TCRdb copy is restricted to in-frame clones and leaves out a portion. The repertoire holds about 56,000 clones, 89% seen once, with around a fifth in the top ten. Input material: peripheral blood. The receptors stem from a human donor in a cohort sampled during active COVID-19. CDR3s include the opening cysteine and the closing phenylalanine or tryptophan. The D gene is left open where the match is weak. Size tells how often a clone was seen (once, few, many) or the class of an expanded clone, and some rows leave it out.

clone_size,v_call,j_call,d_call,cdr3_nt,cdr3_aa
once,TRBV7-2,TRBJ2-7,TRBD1,TGTGCCAGCAGCATCGGACAGGGACGGGAGCAGTACTTC,CASSIGQGREQYF
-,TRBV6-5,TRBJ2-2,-,TGTGCCAGCTGCAGGGCTTATCTGGTAACCGGGGAGCTGTTTTTT,CASCRAYLVTGELFF
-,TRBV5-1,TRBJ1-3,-,TGCGCCAGCAGCTTGGGACAGTCCTCTGGAAACACCATATATTTT,CASSLGQSSGNTIYF
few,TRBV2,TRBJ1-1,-,TGTGCCAGCAGCCCGGACAGACTAAACACTGAAGCTTTCTTT,CASSPDRLNTEAFF
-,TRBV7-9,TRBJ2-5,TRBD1,TGTGCCAGCAGCACATTAGGACAGGGCGCAGAGACCCAGTACTTC,CASSTLGQGAETQYF
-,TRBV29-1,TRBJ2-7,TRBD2,TGCAGCGTTGCGGGGGGTACTTCCTACGAGCAGTACTTC,CSVAGGTSYEQYF
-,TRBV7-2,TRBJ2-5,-,TGTGCCAGCAGCTTAGGGTCAGGGCTCGGGGGAGAGACCCAGTACTTC,CASSLGSGLGGETQYF
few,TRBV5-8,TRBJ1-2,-,TGTGCCAGCAGCTTCTGGGAGCTCTATGGCTACACCTTC,CASSFWELYGYTF
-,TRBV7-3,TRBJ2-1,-,TGTGCCAGCAGCCAAGACAGGAATTCCTACAATGAGCAGTTCTTC,CASSQDRNSYNEQFF
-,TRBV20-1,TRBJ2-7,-,TGCAGTGCTACGGCAGGCTGGGAGCAGTACTTC,CSATAGWEQYF
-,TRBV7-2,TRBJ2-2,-,TGTGCCAGCAGCTTAGTAGGCGTGGGGGGGCGCGGCACCGGGGAGCTGTTTTTT,CASSLVGVGGRGTGELFF
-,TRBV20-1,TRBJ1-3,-,TGCAGTGGTCAGGCCGGAAACACCATATATTTT,CSGQAGNTIYF
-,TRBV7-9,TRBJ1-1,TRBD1,TGTGCCAGCAGCTTAGGGGACAGGGGGAACACTGAAGCTTTCTTT,CASSLGDRGNTEAFF
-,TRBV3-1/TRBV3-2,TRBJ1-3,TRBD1,TGTGCCAGCAGCCAACTGGACAGGGACTCTGGAAACACCATATATTTT,CASSQLDRDSGNTIYF
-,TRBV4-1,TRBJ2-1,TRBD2,TGCGCCAGCAGCCAGACTAGCGGGGGGGCTTGGCTGAATGAGCAGTTCTTC,CASSQTSGGAWLNEQFF
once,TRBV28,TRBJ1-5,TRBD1,TGTGCCAGCAGTTGGGACAGGGGGCGCCAGCCCCAGCATTTT,CASSWDRGRQPQHF
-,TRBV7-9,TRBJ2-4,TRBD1,TGTGCCAGCAGCTCCGCAGGGGCAGGGGGCCCAAACATTCAGTACTTC,CASSSAGAGGPNIQYF
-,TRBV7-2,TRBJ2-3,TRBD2,TGTGCCAGCAGTCCTTCCGTTGCTAGCGGGGTAGGGACGCAGTATTTT,CASSPSVASGVGTQYF